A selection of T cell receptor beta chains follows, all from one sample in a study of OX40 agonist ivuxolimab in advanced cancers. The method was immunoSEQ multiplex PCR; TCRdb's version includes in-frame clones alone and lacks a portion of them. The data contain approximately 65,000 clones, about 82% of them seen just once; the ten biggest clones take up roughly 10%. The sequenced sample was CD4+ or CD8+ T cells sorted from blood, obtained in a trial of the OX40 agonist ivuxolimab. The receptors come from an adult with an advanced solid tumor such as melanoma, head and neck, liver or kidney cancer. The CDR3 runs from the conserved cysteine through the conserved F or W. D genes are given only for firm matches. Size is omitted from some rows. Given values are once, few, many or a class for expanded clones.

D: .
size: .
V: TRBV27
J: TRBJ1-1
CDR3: CASSFELDGSAFF
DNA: TGTGCCAGCAGTTTTGAGCTTGACGGGTCAGCTTTCTTT

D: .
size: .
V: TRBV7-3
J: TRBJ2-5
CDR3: CASSWGLGETQYF
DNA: TGTGCCAGCAGTTGGGGCCTCGGGGAGACCCAGTACTTC

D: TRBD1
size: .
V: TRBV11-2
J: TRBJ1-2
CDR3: CASSLDRTGGAYTF
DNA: TGTGCCAGCAGCTTAGACAGGACAGGGGGCGCGTACACCTTC

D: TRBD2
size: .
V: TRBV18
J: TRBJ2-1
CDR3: CASSPPFPRESSDEQFF
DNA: TGTGCCAGCTCACCACCGTTTCCGCGGGAGAGCTCTGATGAGCAGTTCTTC

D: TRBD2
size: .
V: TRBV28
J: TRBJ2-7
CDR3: CASSGTSGVTYEQYF
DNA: TGTGCCAGCAGCGGGACTAGCGGAGTTACCTACGAGCAGTACTTC

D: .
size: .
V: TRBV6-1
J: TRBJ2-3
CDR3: CASSELGGGRDTQYF
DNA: TGTGCCAGCAGTGAATTGGGGGGGGGCCGGGATACGCAGTATTTT

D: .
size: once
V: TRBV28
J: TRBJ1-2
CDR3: CASRIRDGALYGYTF
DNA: TGTGCCAGCAGAATCCGGGACGGAGCTCTCTATGGCTACACCTTC

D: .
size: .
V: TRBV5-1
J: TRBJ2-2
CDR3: CASSARTDTGELFF
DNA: TGCGCCAGCAGCGCAAGGACAGACACCGGGGAGCTGTTTTTT

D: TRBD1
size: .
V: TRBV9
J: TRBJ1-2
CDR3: CASSVSTGGTNYGYTF
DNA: TGTGCCAGCAGCGTGTCGACAGGGGGGACTAACTATGGCTACACCTTC

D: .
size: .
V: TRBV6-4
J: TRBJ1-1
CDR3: CASSEEAGYGMNTEAFF
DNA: TGTGCCAGCAGTGAGGAAGCGGGCTACGGAATGAACACTGAAGCTTTCTTT

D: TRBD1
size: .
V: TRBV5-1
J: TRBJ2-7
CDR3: CASSQEGTGGEQYF
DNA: TGCGCCAGCAGCCAGGAGGGGACAGGGGGCGAGCAGTACTTC

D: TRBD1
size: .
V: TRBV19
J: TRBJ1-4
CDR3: CASSGRTGSNEKLFF
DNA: TGTGCCAGTAGTGGACGGACAGGGTCTAATGAAAAACTGTTTTTT

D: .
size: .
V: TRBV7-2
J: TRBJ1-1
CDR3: CASKLNTEAFF
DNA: TGTGCCAGCAAGCTGAACACTGAAGCTTTCTTT

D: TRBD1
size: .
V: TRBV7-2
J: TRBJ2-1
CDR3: CASSNRQGASNEQFF
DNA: TGTGCCAGCAGCAATCGACAGGGGGCTTCCAATGAGCAGTTCTTC

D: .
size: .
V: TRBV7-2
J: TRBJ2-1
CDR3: CASSLRGLNGEQFF
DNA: TGTGCCAGCAGCTTACGAGGGCTGAACGGTGAGCAGTTCTTC

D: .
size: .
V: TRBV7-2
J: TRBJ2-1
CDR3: CASSLAVPEVGEQFF
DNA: TGTGCCAGCAGCTTAGCAGTACCAGAAGTTGGTGAGCAGTTCTTC

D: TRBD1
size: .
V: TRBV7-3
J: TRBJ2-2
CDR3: CASSGQGLGTGELFF
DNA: TGTGCCAGCAGCGGACAGGGTCTGGGAACCGGGGAGCTGTTTTTT

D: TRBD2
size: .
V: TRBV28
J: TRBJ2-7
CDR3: CASSLDSGRAHEQYF
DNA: TGTGCCAGCAGTTTGGACAGCGGGAGGGCCCACGAGCAGTACTTC

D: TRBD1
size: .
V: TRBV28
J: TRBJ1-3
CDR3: CASMGTGALYSGNTIYF
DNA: TGTGCCAGCATGGGGACAGGGGCCCTCTACTCTGGAAACACCATATATTTT

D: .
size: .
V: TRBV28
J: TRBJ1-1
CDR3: CASSLSGTLNTEAFF
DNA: TGTGCCAGCAGTTTATCCGGGACACTGAACACTGAAGCTTTCTTT

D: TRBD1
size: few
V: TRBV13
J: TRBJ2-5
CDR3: CASSGGTGEVETQYF
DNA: TGTGCCAGCAGCGGCGGGACAGGGGAGGTAGAGACCCAGTACTTC

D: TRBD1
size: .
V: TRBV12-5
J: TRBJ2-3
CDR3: CASGSGQGAATDTQYF
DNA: TGTGCTAGTGGTAGTGGACAGGGGGCAGCAACAGATACGCAGTATTTT

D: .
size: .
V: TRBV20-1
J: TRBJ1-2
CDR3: CSARPPGGYTF
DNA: TGCAGTGCTAGACCCCCGGGAGGCTACACCTTC

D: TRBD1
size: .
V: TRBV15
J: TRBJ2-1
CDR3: CATSSTGVLTSYNEQFF
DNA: TGTGCCACCAGCAGTACAGGGGTTTTAACCTCCTACAATGAGCAGTTCTTC

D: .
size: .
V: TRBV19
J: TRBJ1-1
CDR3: CASTPPTNTEAFF
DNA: TGTGCCAGTACCCCTCCCACAAACACTGAAGCTTTCTTT

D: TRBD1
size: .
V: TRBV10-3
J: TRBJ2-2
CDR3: CAIRGDRDTGELFF
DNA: TGTGCCATCAGAGGGGACAGGGACACCGGGGAGCTGTTTTTT

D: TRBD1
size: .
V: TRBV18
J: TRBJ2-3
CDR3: CASSPQRGQASTDTQYF
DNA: TGTGCCAGCTCACCACAAAGAGGACAGGCTAGCACAGATACGCAGTATTTT

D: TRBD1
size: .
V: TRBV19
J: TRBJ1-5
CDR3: CASQQGYSNQPQHF
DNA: TGTGCCAGCCAACAGGGGTATAGCAATCAGCCCCAGCATTTT

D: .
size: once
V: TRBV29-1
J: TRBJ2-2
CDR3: CSVEGARSMNTGELFF
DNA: TGCAGCGTTGAAGGTGCGCGCTCTATGAACACCGGGGAGCTGTTTTTT

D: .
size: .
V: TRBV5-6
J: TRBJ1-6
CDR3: CASSDGQSGSYNSPLHF
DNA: TGTGCCAGCAGCGACGGACAGTCGGGCTCCTATAATTCACCCCTCCACTTT

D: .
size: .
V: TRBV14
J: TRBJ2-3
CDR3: CASSQDRADTQYF
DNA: TGTGCCAGCAGCCAAGACAGGGCAGATACGCAGTATTTT

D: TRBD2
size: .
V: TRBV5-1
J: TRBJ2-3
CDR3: CASSILAGGTDTQYF
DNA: TGCGCCAGCAGCATATTAGCGGGAGGCACAGATACGCAGTATTTT

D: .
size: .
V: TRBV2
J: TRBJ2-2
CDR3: CASSQVTLTGELFF
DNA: TGTGCCAGCAGTCAGGTTACCCTGACCGGGGAGCTGTTTTTT

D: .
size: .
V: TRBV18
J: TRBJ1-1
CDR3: CASSPGVSTEAFF
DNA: TGTGCCAGCTCACCAGGGGTATCGACTGAAGCTTTCTTT

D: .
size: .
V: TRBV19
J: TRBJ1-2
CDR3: CASSITGTADGYTF
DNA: TGTGCCAGTAGTATAACGGGGACGGCGGATGGCTACACCTTC

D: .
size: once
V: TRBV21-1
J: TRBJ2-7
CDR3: CASRQGGASSYEQYF
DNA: TGTGCCAGCAGACAGGGGGGGGCCAGCTCCTACGAGCAGTACTTC

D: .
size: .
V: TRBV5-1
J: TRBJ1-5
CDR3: CASSLTPSNQPQHF
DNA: TGCGCCAGCAGCTTGACACCTAGCAATCAGCCCCAGCATTTT

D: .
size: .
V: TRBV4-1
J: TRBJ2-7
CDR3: CASSQAQGFYEQYF
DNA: TGCGCCAGCAGCCAAGCCCAGGGATTCTACGAGCAGTACTTC

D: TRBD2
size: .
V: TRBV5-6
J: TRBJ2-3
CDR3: CASRPMRGGGDTQYF
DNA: TGTGCCAGCAGACCTATGCGGGGGGGCGGAGATACGCAGTATTTT

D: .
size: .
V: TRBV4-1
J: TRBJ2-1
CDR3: CASSQDDNEQFF
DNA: TGCGCCAGCAGCCAAGACGACAATGAGCAGTTCTTC

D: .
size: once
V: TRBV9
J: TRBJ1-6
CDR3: CASSVRDSPLHF
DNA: TGTGCCAGCAGCGTACGGGATTCACCCCTCCACTTT

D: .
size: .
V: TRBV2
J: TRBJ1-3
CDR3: CASSDRVLFSGNTIYF
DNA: TGTGCCAGCAGTGACAGGGTCCTTTTCTCTGGAAACACCATATATTTT

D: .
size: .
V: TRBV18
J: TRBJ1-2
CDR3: CASSPARWAYGYTF
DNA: TGTGCCAGCTCACCTGCCCGGTGGGCATATGGCTACACCTTC

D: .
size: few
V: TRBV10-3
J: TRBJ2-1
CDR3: CAISDYSVAKNEQFF
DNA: TGTGCCATCAGTGATTATTCGGTGGCAAAGAATGAGCAGTTCTTC

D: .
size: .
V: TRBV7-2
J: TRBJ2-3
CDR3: CASSLTLTSADTQYF
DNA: TGTGCCAGCAGCTTGACCCTTACTAGTGCAGATACGCAGTATTTT

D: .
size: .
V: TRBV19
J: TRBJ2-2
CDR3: CASSISQRNTGELFF
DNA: TGTGCCAGTAGTATAAGTCAGAGGAACACCGGGGAGCTGTTTTTT

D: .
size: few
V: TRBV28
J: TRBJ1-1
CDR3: CASSPPRLRGGTEAFF
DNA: TGTGCCAGCAGTCCACCCAGGCTCAGAGGGGGCACTGAAGCTTTCTTT

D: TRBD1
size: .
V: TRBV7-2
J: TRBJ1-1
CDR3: CASSLAGTGGTEAFF
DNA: TGTGCCAGCAGCTTAGCGGGGACAGGGGGGACTGAAGCTTTCTTT

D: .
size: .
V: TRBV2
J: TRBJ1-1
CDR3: CASSEAGFRNTEAFF
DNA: TGTGCCAGCAGTGAAGCGGGGTTTAGAAACACTGAAGCTTTCTTT

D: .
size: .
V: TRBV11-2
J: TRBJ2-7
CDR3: CASSLAPRGEQYF
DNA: TGTGCCAGCAGCTTAGCCCCGAGGGGGGAGCAGTACTTC

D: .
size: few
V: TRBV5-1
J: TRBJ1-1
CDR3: CASSRDTEAFF
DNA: TGCGCCAGCTCGAGGGACACTGAAGCTTTCTTT

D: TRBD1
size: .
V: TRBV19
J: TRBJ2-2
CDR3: CASRRGTGGTTGELFF
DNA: TGTGCCAGTAGAAGAGGGACAGGGGGCACCACCGGGGAGCTGTTTTTT

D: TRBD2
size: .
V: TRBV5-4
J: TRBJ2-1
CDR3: CASKAGGYSYNEQFF
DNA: TGTGCCAGCAAGGCGGGGGGTTACTCCTACAATGAGCAGTTCTTC

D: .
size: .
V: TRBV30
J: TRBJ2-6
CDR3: CAWRSSTHAGANVLTF
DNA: TGTGCCTGGAGATCTAGCACGCATGCGGGGGCCAACGTCCTGACTTTC

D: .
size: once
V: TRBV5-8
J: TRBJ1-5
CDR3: CASSLARDGRNQPQHF
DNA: TGTGCCAGCAGCTTGGCGAGGGATGGGCGCAATCAGCCCCAGCATTTT